The 4 T cell receptor beta chains given below trace back to one sample, sequenced in a study of blood T cells in healthy people across ages. It was with a sample-barcoded 5' primer and a J-beta primer mix that a second PCR of about 6 to 12 cycles was run. TCRdb redid the calling of the 5' RACE reads with MiXCR, one entry per CDR3 protein. Among under 2 million distinct CDR3 sequences, about 32% were seen once, and the ten largest hold 11%. Sequencing was done on a sample of blood. These receptors originate from a woman in her twenties or thirties in good health.

This rearrangement joins TRBV6-2 or TRBV6-3 to TRBJ2-1; TRBD1 might be the D (6 bases). Trimming cost V 2 bases and J 6 bases, with 8 bases left between them. Germline loops: CDR1 MNHEY, CDR2 SVGEGT. The CDR3 covers 13 residues. The CDR3 loop reads CASSYDRRNEQFF. The DNA of the CDR3 is TGTGCCAGCAGTTACGACAGGCGCAATGAGCAGTTCTTC.

This chain joins TRBV7-3 and TRBJ1-1, with D unclear. There are 13 residues in the CDR3. Trimming took off 2 bases at V and 5 bases at J, with 9 bases between the two ends. Germline V gene sequence: CDR1 SGHTA, CDR2 FQGTGA. The CDR3 spells CASSLYLGTEAFF. The CDR3 bases are TGTGCCAGCAGCTTATACTTGGGGACTGAAGCTTTCTTT.

The sample holds a few counts of this clonotype. The genes are TRBV21-1 and TRBJ2-1; TRBD2 reflects the table's D call only, with no check against the DNA. TRBV21-1 corresponds to a pseudogene. This CDR3 contains 17 residues. The chain's CDR3 is CASSKRRALGEGDEQFF. CDR3 in DNA: TGTGCCAGCAGCAAACGCCGGGCCTTGGGGGAAGGCGATGAGCAGTTCTTC.

In this sample, this clonotype turned up many times. V gene TRBV6-6 combines with J gene TRBJ2-3, with D perhaps matching TRBD2 (5 bases). Germline CDR1 is MNHNY and CDR2 is SVGAGI (reference sequence). This CDR3 is 14 amino acids long. Trimming shortened V by 6 bases and J by 8 bases, and 18 bases separated the two germline ends. The CDR3 here is CASSTEAGTFTQYF. The CDR3 region has the DNA TGTGCCAGCAGCACCGAGGCGGGCACCTTTACGCAGTATTTT.